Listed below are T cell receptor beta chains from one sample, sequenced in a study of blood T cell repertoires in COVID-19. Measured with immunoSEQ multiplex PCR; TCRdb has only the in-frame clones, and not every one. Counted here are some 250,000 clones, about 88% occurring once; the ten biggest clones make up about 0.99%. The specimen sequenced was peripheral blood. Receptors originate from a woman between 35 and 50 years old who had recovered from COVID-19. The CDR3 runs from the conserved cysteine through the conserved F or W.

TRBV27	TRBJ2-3	CASRIAGGLGTDTQYF
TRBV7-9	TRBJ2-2	CASGPGGGTGELFF
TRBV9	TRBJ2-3	CASSVGGWGGSPRTQYF
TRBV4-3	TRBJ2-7	CASSQDWGRGTYEQYF
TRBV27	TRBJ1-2	CASLSYPDGAGGNYGYTF
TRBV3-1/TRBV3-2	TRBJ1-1	CASSQEGGGAFF
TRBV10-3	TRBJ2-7	CAISSGRAAHEQYF
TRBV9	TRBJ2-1	CASSVRTGQGARNEQFF
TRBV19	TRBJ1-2	CASSNRGAGYGYTF
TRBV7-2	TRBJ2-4	CASSFGLTENIQYF
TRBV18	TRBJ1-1	CASSPDTANTEAFF
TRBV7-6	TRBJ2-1	CASSLTTSGSSYNEQFF
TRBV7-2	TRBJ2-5	CASSSNPGMVTTQYF
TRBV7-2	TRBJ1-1	CASSLAGGRAFF
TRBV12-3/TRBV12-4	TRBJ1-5	CASRQGANQPQHF
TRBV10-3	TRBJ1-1	CAITPGQGLEAFF
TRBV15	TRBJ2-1	CATSREVAGNEQFF
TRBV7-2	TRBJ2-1	CASSPLGGSRQFF
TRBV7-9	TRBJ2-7	CASSPGTGPHYEQYF
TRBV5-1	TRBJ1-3	CTSSWGTGGSDTIYF
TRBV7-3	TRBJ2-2	CASSPARGPTTGELFF
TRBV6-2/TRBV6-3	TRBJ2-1	CASSSHWGGQVSYNEQFF
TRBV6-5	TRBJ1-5	CASSTQDQPQHF
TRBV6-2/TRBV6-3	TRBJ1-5	CASSRGGGNQPQHF
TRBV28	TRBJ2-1	CASSAGTGWVGEQFF
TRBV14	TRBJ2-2	CASSPLGRGSGELFF
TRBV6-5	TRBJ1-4	CASSLQGSPEKLFF
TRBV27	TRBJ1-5	CAVSGGWANQPQHF
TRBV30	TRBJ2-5	CAWTSGQETQYF
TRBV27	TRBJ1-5	CASMGRGGGYSNQPQHF
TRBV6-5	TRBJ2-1	CASSRPGGGGQFF
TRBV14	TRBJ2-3	CASSPWGRGPDTQYF